The 29 T cell receptor beta chains reported below all come from one sample, sequenced in a study of control samples from healthy donors and cancer patients. Only in-frame clones appear in the TCRdb table, and some are missing; sequencing was by immunoSEQ multiplex PCR. The table includes under 110,000 clones, roughly 89% detected once. Input material: blood. The receptors were sampled from a man aged 25 to 40 in good health.

This sequence joins TRBV19 and TRBJ2-1, with D perhaps matching TRBD1 or TRBD2 (5 bases each). Germline V CDR1 and CDR2: LNHDA, SQIVND (reference sequence). This CDR3 contains 12 residues. Between the trimmed V and J ends, which lost 9 bases and 5 bases, there was a span of 11 bases. The CDR3 sequence is CASGDVDNEQFF. In DNA form, the CDR3 reads TGTGCCAGCGGGGACGTAGACAATGAGCAGTTCTTC.

The chain has TRBV6-1 and TRBJ2-3; D is unresolved. This CDR3 has 14 amino acids. The germline V and J ends were trimmed by 3 bases and 6 bases, with 13 bases remaining between them. CDR1 MNHNS and CDR2 SASEGT come from the germline V gene. CDR3 sequence (DNA): TGTGCCAGCAGTGATAACCTTGGAAGGGATACGCAGTATTTT. The encoded protein is CASSDNLGRDTQYF.

The chain's CDR3 is CASSIRGTEAFF. The CDR3 DNA is TGTGCCAGCAGTATCAGGGGCACTGAAGCTTTCTTT. V usage is TRBV6-5 and J usage is TRBJ1-1; D is perhaps TRBD1 (6 bases). The CDR3 is 12 amino acids. The V gene's germline CDR1 is MNHEY and CDR2 SVGAGI. The V end was cut by 5 bases, the J end by 4 bases, with 8 bases between.

This clone is medium-sized (0.01 to 0.1%) in the sample. The chain couples TRBV7-9 to TRBJ1-1, with 7 positions matching TRBD1. Losses at the gene ends were 5 bases for V and 0 bases for J; bases not matched to a gene: 15. CDR3 size: 18 residues. CDR1 is SEHNR, CDR2 FQNEAQ, per germline (reference sequence). The CDR3 spells CASSPLRGGGGMNTEAFF. CDR3 DNA sequence: TGTGCCAGCAGCCCCCTCAGGGGGGGCGGTGGTATGAACACTGAAGCTTTCTTT.

The chain combines TRBV19 with TRBJ1-1, with D perhaps TRBD1 (5 bases). This CDR3 contains 15 residues. In germline, CDR1 is LNHDA, CDR2 SQIVND (reference sequence). Trimming took off 1 base at V and 1 base at J, with 10 bases between the two ends. CDR3 sequence: CASSIAQTENTEAFF. The DNA for the CDR3 is TGTGCCAGTAGTATAGCTCAGACAGAGAACACTGAAGCTTTCTTT.

V is TRBV6-2 or TRBV6-3 and J is TRBJ2-5; 7 positions agree with TRBD2. The V and J ends lost 6 bases and 2 bases, in that order; junction bases with no gene match: 6. This CDR3 region has 14 residues. Germline CDR1 and CDR2: MNHEY and SVGEGT. The CDR3 nucleotides read TGTGCCAGCAGCATAGCGGGTGTACAAGAGACCCAGTACTTC. It is translated as CASSIAGVQETQYF.

The rearrangement joins TRBV9 to TRBJ2-2; D is unresolved. Germline V gene data show CDR1 as SGDLS and CDR2 as YYNGEE. The CDR3 consists of 13 residues. V lost 4 bases, J lost 0 bases, and 4 bases lay in between. The CDR3 loop is CASSRSNTGELFF. CDR3 sequence (DNA): TGTGCCAGCAGCAGGTCGAACACCGGGGAGCTGTTTTTT.

The chain is built from TRBV23-1 and TRBJ2-7; D gene uncertain. TRBV23-1 is reported as an ORF; its role is uncertain. The CDR3 has 14 residues. Trimming removed 3 bases at V and 2 bases at J, with 11 bases between. The CDR3 nucleotides are TGCGCCAGCAGTCATCAAGGGTTCCCCTACGAGCAGTACTTC. Translating gives CASSHQGFPYEQYF.

The V call is TRBV5-1, the J call TRBJ2-1, with D possibly matching TRBD1 (5 bases). Germline CDR1 and CDR2: SGHRS and YFSETQ. V was cut by 0 bases and J by 2 bases, with 9 bases left in between. The CDR3 extends over 15 amino acids. CDR3 in amino acids: CASSLEQVTYNEQFF. In DNA, the CDR3 is TGCGCCAGCAGCTTGGAACAGGTCACCTACAATGAGCAGTTCTTC.

The CDR3: CASSLVMNEQFF. The CDR3 DNA follows: TGTGCCAGCAGCTTAGTTATGAATGAGCAGTTCTTC. The chain joins TRBV7-9 to TRBJ2-1; no definite D call. The CDR3 covers 12 residues. The V gene's germline CDR1 is SEHNR and CDR2 FQNEAQ (reference sequence). Trimming shortened V by 1 base and J by 7 bases, and 5 bases separated the two germline ends.

The genes are TRBV19 and TRBJ2-3, with TRBD1 matching over 10 bases. Germline assignment: CDR1 LNHDA and CDR2 SQIVND (reference sequence). V was pared by 3 bases and J by 3 bases, with 6 bases of the junction left unmatched. This CDR3 has 16 amino acids. As DNA, the CDR3 is TGTGCCAGTAGTATCCTATGGACAGGGGGAACAGATACGCAGTATTTT. Residues: CASSILWTGGTDTQYF.

The chain recombines TRBV7-9 with TRBJ2-3; 10 bases agree with TRBD1. The CDR3 extends over 16 amino acids. In germline, CDR1 is SEHNR, CDR2 FQNEAQ (reference sequence). Losses at the gene ends were 3 bases for V and 2 bases for J; bases not matched to a gene: 5. The CDR3 region is CASSFTGTGATDTQYF. In nucleotides, the CDR3 is TGTGCCAGCAGCTTTACCGGGACAGGGGCCACAGATACGCAGTATTTT.

This chain joins TRBV7-3 and TRBJ2-3; TRBD2 might be the D (5 bases). Germline V gene sequence: CDR1 SGHTA, CDR2 FQGTGA. The CDR3 sequence is 13 residues long. The V and J ends lost 6 bases and 4 bases respectively, with 11 bases between them. CDR3 loop: CASSPLGADTQYF. DNA for the CDR3: TGTGCCAGCAGTCCCCTCGGGGCAGATACGCAGTATTTT. Complete variable domain (other parts from reference TRBV7-3 and TRBJ2-3): GAGVSQTPSNKVTEKGKYVELRCDPISGHTALYWYRQSLGQGPEFLIYFQGTGAADDSGLPNDRFFAVRPEGSVSTLKIQRTERGDSAVYLCASSPLGADTQYFGPGTRLTVL.

The genes are TRBV5-5 and TRBJ1-5; unclear D gene. This CDR3 is 13 amino acids long. The V end lost 4 bases, the J end lost 5 bases, and 10 bases lay between the germline ends. The V gene's germline CDR1 is SGHKS and CDR2 YYEKEE (reference sequence). CDR3 amino acids: CASSTVRDQPQHF. CDR3 nucleotide sequence: TGTGCCAGCAGCACAGTACGGGATCAGCCCCAGCATTTT.

This chain links TRBV28 with TRBJ1-1; D is possibly TRBD1 (6 bases). Germline V gene sequence: CDR1 MDHEN, CDR2 SYDVKM. Trimming took 2 bases from V and 4 from J, leaving 14 bases between them. The CDR3 loop spans 15 amino acids. CDR3 in DNA: TGTGCCAGCAGTTTACTCAGGGAGGGGGTCACTGAAGCTTTCTTT. Translating it yields CASSLLREGVTEAFF.

In regard to this clone: This sample also contains other DNA sequences that code for the same CDR3. This chain connects TRBV6-6 to TRBJ2-5, with D possibly being TRBD2 (6 bases). The germline V gene has CDR1 MNHNY and CDR2 SVGAGI (reference sequence). The CDR3 is 14 amino acids. The V gene lost 9 bases and the J gene lost 0 bases, with 14 bases spanning the gap. The CDR3 protein is CASRDSLYQETQYF. CDR3 coding DNA: TGTGCCAGTCGGGACTCTTTATACCAAGAGACCCAGTACTTC.

This chain uses TRBV6-2 or TRBV6-3 with TRBJ2-7, with 7 bases identical to TRBD1. Germline V CDR1 and CDR2: MNHEY, SVGEGT. The ends lost 2 bases at V and 2 bases at J; junction bases unmatched: 6. The CDR3 is 15 amino acids. The CDR3 loop is CASSYETGLTYEQYF. The CDR3 nucleotides read TGTGCCAGCAGTTACGAGACAGGGTTAACCTACGAGCAGTACTTC.

This clone has a handful of counts. The chain carries TRBV6-5 and TRBJ2-2; 10 bases align to TRBD1. J was trimmed by 7 bases and V by 2 bases; bases with no gene match: 4. Germline V lookup: CDR1 MNHEY, CDR2 SVGAGI. The CDR3 is 15 amino acids. The CDR3 coding sequence is TGTGCCAGCAGTTACGAGACAGGGGGCTTCGGGGAGCTGTTTTTT. Residues: CASSYETGGFGELFF.

This chain joins TRBV6-1 and TRBJ1-2; D remains ambiguous. Germline CDR1 is MNHNS and CDR2 is SASEGT. The length of the CDR3 is 14 residues. V was shortened by 2 bases and J by 7 bases, with 14 bases between the two germline ends. As DNA, the CDR3 is TGTGCCAGCAGTGAATACGTAGGACCCCTTGGCTACACCTTC. As protein: CASSEYVGPLGYTF.

The chain has TRBV5-5 and TRBJ2-7; 7 nucleotides match TRBD2. Per germline, CDR1 SGHKS and CDR2 YYEKEE (reference sequence). The CDR3 runs 12 residues. The ends lost 4 bases at V and 4 bases at J; junction bases unmatched: 2. CDR3 protein: CASSPGGYEQYV. The DNA for the CDR3 is TGTGCCAGCAGCCCCGGGGGGTACGAGCAGTACGTC.

In this sample, this clone turned up once. The V call is TRBV11-2, the J call TRBJ2-3; TRBD2 matches at 12 bases. The germline gives CDR1 SGHAT, CDR2 FQNNGV. The CDR3 runs 15 residues. The V and J ends lost 4 bases and 5 bases, in that order; junction bases with no gene match: 4. This CDR3 is CASSSRLAGVDTQYF. CDR3 bases: TGTGCCAGCAGCTCAAGACTAGCGGGAGTAGATACGCAGTATTTT.

As DNA, the CDR3 is TGTGCCAGCAGCTTAGCGCTCGGGGGGCGATCCGGGGAGCTGTTTTTT. It translates to CASSLALGGRSGELFF. The V gene is TRBV7-2, the J gene TRBJ2-2, with D perhaps matching TRBD2 (7 bases). The CDR3 covers 16 residues. Germline V gene lookup returns CDR1 SGHTA and CDR2 FQGNSA. V lost 0 bases and J lost 6, with 14 bases in between.

The chain recombines TRBV12-5 with TRBJ2-1; possibly TRBD1 or TRBD2 for D (6 bases each). CDR1 is LGHNT, CDR2 FRNRAP, per germline. This CDR3 has 14 amino acids. Trimming pared 4 bases from V and 12 bases from J, leaving 19 bases between. The CDR3 bases are TGTGCTAGTGGTTCGCTAGACCCACAGGGAGGGCAGTTCTTC. This encodes CASGSLDPQGGQFF. The full variable domain, completed using reference TRBV12-5 and TRBJ2-1, is DARVTQTPRHKVTEMGQEVTMRCQPILGHNTVFWYRQTMMQGLELLAYFRNRAPLDDSGMPKDRFSAEMPDATLATLKIQPSEPRDSAVYFCASGSLDPQGGQFFGPGTRLTVL.

The J gene is TRBJ2-3, the V gene TRBV6-2 or TRBV6-3; 16 bases agree with TRBD2. The CDR3 is 17 residues long. Germline V gene lookup returns CDR1 MNHEY and CDR2 SVGEGT. V was pared by 5 bases and J by 4 bases, with 6 bases of the junction left unmatched. CDR3 bases: TGTGCCAGCAGTGGGACTAGCGGGAGGGCCAAGGCAGATACGCAGTATTTT. Its translation: CASSGTSGRAKADTQYF.

The V gene is TRBV6-5, the J gene TRBJ1-1, with no clear D. The germline gives CDR1 MNHEY, CDR2 SVGAGI. The CDR3 runs to 16 residues. V shed 0 bases and J shed 0 bases, with 11 bases lying between them. The CDR3 here is CASSYSIWSVNTEAFF. The CDR3 DNA follows: TGTGCCAGCAGTTACTCGATTTGGTCCGTGAACACTGAAGCTTTCTTT.

The chain couples TRBV6-6 to TRBJ1-1; D is ambiguous. This CDR3 has 11 amino acids. Trimming stripped 6 bases from V and 6 bases from J, with 8 bases between. The germline V gene encodes CDR1 MNHNY and CDR2 SVGAGI (reference sequence). CDR3 amino acids: CASRSMAEAFF. The CDR3, as DNA: TGTGCCAGCAGGAGTATGGCTGAAGCTTTCTTT.

This chain joins TRBV11-2 and TRBJ1-1; D not certain. Germline CDR1 SGHAT, CDR2 FQNNGV. CDR3 length equals 12 residues. V was trimmed by 7 bases and J by 5 bases, leaving 11 bases between them. The CDR3 is CASTLRETEAFF. The CDR3 coding sequence is TGTGCCAGCACCCTTCGGGAGACTGAAGCTTTCTTT.

The chain employs TRBV7-2 and TRBJ2-6, with unresolved D. The CDR3 has 17 residues. The germline V and J ends were trimmed by 3 bases and 3 bases, with 15 bases remaining between them. The germline V gene has CDR1 SGHTA and CDR2 FQGNSA. The CDR3 DNA is TGTGCCAGCAGCTTCGGGCAGGTCGCTAGTGGGGCCAACGTCCTGACTTTC. Its protein is CASSFGQVASGANVLTF. The complete variable domain, with remaining parts taken from reference TRBV7-2 and TRBJ2-6, reads GAGVSQSPSNKVTEKGKDVELRCDPISGHTALYWYRQSLGQGLEFLIYFQGNSAPDKSGLPSDRFSAERTGGSVSTLTIQRTQQEDSAVYLCASSFGQVASGANVLTFGAGSRLTVL.

CDR3 sequence: CASSLVTLTGELFF. The CDR3, as DNA: TGTGCCAGCAGCTTAGTAACTCTTACCGGGGAGCTGTTTTTT. This sequence joins TRBV11-2 and TRBJ2-2, with D hard to call. The V gene's germline CDR1 is SGHAT and CDR2 FQNNGV. The CDR3 spans 14 residues. Between the trimmed V and J ends, which lost 1 base and 5 bases, there was a span of 8 bases.